The clone carrying this T cell receptor (beta chain) was seen a few times. The antigen is unknown. In the same sample, other DNA sequences code for this CDR3. PCR was performed using 60 Vbeta and 13 Jbeta primers. Original data processing: The authors later counted about 80 million unique TCR beta chains, some 10 million of them shared. The protocol was immunoSEQ multiplex PCR, while the TCRdb copy is restricted to in-frame clones and leaves out a portion. V and J calls and clone size come straight from that table; D and trimming were deduced from the DNA. This repertoire shows about 99,000 clones, around 73% found once; its top ten account for over 3%. This specimen comes from a study of cytomegalovirus exposure and HLA in healthy donors. Study-wide points: In a later analysis, a missense DCLRE1C variant was linked to TCR beta V- and J-gene trimming. Investigators reported about 160 TCR beta chains as tied to cytomegalovirus. In a later analysis, CMV-associated beta chains were mostly HLA-associated, it appeared.

Sequencing input: PBMCs. This sequence was found in a middle-aged man in good health and CMV-seronegative.

For the CDR3, the DNA is TGTGCCAGCAGTTTATCACTAGCGGGGGGGTACAATGAGCAGTTCTTC. Amino acid sequence: CASSLSLAGGYNEQFF. The chain joins TRBV28 to TRBJ2-1; 13 bases map to TRBD2. CDR1 is MDHEN and CDR2 is SYDVKM in the germline V gene. With 1 base clipped from V and 4 bases from J, the junction kept 1 base outside the gene matches. The CDR3 has 16 residues.